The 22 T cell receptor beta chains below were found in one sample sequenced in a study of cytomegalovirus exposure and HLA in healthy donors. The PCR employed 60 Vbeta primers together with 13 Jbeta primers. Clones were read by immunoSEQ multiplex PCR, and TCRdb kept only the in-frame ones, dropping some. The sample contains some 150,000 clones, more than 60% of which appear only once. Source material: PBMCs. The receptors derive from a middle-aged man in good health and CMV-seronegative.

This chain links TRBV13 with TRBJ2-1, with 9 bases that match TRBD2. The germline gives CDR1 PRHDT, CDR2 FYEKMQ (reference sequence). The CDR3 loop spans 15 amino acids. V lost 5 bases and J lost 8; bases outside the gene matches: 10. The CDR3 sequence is CASSPGGGGADEQFF. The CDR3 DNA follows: TGTGCCAGCAGCCCGGGCGGCGGGGGGGCCGATGAGCAGTTCTTC.

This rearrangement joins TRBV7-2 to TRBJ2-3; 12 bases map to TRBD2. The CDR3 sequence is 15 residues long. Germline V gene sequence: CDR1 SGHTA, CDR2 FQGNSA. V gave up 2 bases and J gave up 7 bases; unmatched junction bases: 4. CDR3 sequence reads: CASSLPLAGGNTQYF. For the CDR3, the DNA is TGTGCCAGCAGCTTACCTCTAGCGGGGGGGAATACGCAGTATTTT.

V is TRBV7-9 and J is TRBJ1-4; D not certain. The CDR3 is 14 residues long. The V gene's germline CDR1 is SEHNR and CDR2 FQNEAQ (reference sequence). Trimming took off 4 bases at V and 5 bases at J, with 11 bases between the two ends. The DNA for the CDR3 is TGTGCCAGCAGCTCCGCAGTGGAGAATGAAAAACTGTTTTTT. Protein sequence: CASSSAVENEKLFF.

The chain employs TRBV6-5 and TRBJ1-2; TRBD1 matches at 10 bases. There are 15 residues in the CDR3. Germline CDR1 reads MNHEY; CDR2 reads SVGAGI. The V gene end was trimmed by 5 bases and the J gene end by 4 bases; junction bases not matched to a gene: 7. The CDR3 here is CASSQGTGVGYGYTF. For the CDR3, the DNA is TGTGCCAGCAGTCAAGGGACAGGGGTAGGCTATGGCTACACCTTC.

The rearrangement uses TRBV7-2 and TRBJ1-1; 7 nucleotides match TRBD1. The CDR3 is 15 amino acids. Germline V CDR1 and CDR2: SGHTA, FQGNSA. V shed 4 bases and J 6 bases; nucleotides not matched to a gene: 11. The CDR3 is CASSYHRGIGAEAFF. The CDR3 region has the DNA TGTGCCAGCAGCTACCACAGGGGAATAGGGGCTGAAGCTTTCTTT.

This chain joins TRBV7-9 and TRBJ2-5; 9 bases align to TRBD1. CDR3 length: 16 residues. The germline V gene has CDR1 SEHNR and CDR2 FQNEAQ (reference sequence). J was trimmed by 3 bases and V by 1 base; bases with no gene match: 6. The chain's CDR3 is CASSLDPGQGKETQYF. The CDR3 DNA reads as TGTGCCAGCAGCTTAGACCCGGGACAGGGTAAAGAGACCCAGTACTTC.

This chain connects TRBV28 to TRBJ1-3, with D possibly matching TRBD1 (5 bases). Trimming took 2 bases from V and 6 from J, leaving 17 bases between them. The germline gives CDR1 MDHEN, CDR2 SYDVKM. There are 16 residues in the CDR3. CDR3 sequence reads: CASSLGIRGNENTIYF. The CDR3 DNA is TGTGCCAGCAGTTTAGGGATTCGGGGGAACGAAAACACCATATATTTT.

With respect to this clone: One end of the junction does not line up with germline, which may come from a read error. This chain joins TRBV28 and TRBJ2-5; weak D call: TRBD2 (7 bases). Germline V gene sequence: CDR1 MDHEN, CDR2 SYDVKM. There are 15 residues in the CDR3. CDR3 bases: TGTGCCAGCAGTTTGAGGGGGGGACATAAAGAGAACCAGTACTTC. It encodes CASSLRGGHKENQYF.

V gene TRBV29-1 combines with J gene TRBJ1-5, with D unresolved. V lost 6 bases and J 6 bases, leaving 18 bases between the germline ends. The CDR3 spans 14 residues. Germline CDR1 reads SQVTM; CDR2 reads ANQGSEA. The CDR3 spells CSVGAQPRVQPQHF. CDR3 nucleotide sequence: TGCAGCGTGGGAGCTCAACCTAGGGTTCAGCCCCAGCATTTT.

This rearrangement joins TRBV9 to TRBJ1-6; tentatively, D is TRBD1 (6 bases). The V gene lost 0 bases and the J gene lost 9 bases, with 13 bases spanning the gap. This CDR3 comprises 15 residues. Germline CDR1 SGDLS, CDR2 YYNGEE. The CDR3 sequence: CASSVGGHKASPLHF. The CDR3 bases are TGTGCCAGCAGCGTAGGGGGACACAAAGCTTCACCCCTCCACTTT. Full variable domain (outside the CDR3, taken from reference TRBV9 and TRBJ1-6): DSGVTQTPKHLITATGQRVTLRCSPRSGDLSVYWYQQSLDQGLQFLIQYYNGEERAKGNILERFSAQQFPDLHSELNLSSLELGDSALYFCASSVGGHKASPLHFGNGTRLTVT.

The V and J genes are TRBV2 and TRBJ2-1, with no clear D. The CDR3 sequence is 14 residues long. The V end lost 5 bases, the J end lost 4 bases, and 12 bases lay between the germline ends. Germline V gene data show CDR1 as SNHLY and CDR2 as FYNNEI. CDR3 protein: CASSPEVGYNEQFF. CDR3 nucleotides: TGTGCCAGCAGTCCCGAGGTGGGTTACAATGAGCAGTTCTTC.

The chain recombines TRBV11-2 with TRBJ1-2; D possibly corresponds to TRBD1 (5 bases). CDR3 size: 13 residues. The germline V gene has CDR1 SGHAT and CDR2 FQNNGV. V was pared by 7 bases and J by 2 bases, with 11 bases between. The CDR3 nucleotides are TGTGCCAGCACATGGGGCGCGAACTATGGCTACACCTTC. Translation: CASTWGANYGYTF.

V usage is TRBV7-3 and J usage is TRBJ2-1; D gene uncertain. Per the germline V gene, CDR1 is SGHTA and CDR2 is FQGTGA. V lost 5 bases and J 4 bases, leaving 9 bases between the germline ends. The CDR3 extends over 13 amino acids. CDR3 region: CASSPGQYNEQFF. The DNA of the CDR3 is TGTGCCAGCAGCCCGGGTCAGTACAATGAGCAGTTCTTC.

CDR3 loop: CASSLASGGNYNEQFF. In DNA form, the CDR3 reads TGCGCCAGCAGCTTGGCTAGCGGAGGAAACTACAATGAGCAGTTCTTC. The chain combines TRBV5-1 with TRBJ2-1; 7 bases align to TRBD2. Germline V CDR1 and CDR2: SGHRS, YFSETQ. CDR3 length: 16 amino acids. After removal of 0 bases from V and 3 bases from J, the junction contained 6 bases not matched to a gene. The full variable domain, with the rest looked up from reference TRBV5-1 and TRBJ2-1, is KAGVTQTPRYLIKTRGQQVTLSCSPISGHRSVSWYQQTPGQGLQFLFEYFSETQRNKGNFPGRFSGRQFSNSRSEMNVSTLELGDSALYLCASSLASGGNYNEQFFGPGTRLTVL.

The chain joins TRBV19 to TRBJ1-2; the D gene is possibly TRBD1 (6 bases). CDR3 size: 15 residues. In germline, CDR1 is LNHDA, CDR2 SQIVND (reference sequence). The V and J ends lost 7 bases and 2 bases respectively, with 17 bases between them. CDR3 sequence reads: CASTTGFGRNYGYTF. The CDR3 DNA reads TGTGCCAGTACGACAGGCTTCGGACGGAACTATGGCTACACCTTC.

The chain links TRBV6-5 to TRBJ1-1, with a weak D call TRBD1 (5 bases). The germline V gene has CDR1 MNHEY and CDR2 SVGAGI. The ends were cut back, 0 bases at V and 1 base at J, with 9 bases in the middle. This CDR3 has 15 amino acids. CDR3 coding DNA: TGTGCCAGCAGTTACTCGACAAGGGGGAACACTGAAGCTTTCTTT. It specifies CASSYSTRGNTEAFF.

DNA of the CDR3: TGCGCCAGCTCGGACGCGGGGGAGCAGTACTTC. It is translated as CASSDAGEQYF. The chain recombines TRBV10-2 with TRBJ2-7; TRBD2 might be the D (6 bases). This CDR3 is 11 amino acids long. The germline V and J ends were trimmed by 8 bases and 7 bases, with 12 bases remaining between them. In germline, CDR1 is WSHSY, CDR2 SAAADI.

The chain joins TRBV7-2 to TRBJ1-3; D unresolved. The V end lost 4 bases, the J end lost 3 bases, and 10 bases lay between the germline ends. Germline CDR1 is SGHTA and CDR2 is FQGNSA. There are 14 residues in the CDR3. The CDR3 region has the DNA TGTGCCAGCAGCTCCCCGGGTCGTGGAAACACCATATATTTT. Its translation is CASSSPGRGNTIYF.

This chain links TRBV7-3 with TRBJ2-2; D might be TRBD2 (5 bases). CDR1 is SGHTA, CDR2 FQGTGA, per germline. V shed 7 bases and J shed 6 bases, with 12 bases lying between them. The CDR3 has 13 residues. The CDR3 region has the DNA TGTGCCAGCACCGGACCGGGATCCGGGGAGCTGTTTTTT. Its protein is CASTGPGSGELFF.

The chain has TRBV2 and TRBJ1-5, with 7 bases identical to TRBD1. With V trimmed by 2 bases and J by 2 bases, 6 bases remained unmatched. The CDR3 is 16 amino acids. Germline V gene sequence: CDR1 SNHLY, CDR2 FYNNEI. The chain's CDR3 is CASSEHRGGGNQPQHF. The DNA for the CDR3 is TGTGCCAGCAGTGAACACAGGGGAGGAGGCAATCAGCCCCAGCATTTT.

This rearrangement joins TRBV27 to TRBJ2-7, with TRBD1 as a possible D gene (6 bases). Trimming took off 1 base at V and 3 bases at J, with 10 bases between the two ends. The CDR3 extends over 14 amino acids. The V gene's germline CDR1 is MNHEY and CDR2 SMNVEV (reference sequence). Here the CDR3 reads CASSLLGRGYEQYF. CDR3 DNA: TGTGCCAGCAGTTTATTGGGCAGGGGCTACGAGCAGTACTTC.

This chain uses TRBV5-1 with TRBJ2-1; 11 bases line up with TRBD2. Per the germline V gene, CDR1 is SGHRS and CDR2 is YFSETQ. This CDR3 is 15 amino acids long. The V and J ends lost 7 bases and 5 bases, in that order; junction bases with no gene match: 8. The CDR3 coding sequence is TGCGCCAGCGAAGAACTAGCGGGGGCTAACAATGAGCAGTTCTTC. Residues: CASEELAGANNEQFF. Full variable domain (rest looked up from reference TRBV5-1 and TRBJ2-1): KAGVTQTPRYLIKTRGQQVTLSCSPISGHRSVSWYQQTPGQGLQFLFEYFSETQRNKGNFPGRFSGRQFSNSRSEMNVSTLELGDSALYLCASEELAGANNEQFFGPGTRLTVL.